This TCR beta chain is from a study of blood T cells in healthy people across ages. Germline CDR1 is SEHNR and CDR2 is FQNEAQ (reference sequence). The CDR3 has 14 residues. With 4 bases removed from V and 2 bases from J, the gap between germline ends came to 10 bases. A sample-barcoded 5' primer and a J-beta primer mix were used in a second PCR of roughly 6 to 11 cycles. Each CDR3 protein is one row after TCRdb ran MiXCR on the 5' RACE reads. The data contain 1 million to 1.2 million distinct CDR3 sequences, more than 30% of them singletons. Sequencing was performed on blood. The TCR comes from a man aged 18 to 29 in good health. The V call is TRBV7-9, the J call TRBJ2-3; D call uncertain. The CDR3 sequence is CASSSPWATDTQYF. CDR3 bases: TGTGCCAGCAGCTCCCCGTGGGCCACAGATACGCAGTATTTT.